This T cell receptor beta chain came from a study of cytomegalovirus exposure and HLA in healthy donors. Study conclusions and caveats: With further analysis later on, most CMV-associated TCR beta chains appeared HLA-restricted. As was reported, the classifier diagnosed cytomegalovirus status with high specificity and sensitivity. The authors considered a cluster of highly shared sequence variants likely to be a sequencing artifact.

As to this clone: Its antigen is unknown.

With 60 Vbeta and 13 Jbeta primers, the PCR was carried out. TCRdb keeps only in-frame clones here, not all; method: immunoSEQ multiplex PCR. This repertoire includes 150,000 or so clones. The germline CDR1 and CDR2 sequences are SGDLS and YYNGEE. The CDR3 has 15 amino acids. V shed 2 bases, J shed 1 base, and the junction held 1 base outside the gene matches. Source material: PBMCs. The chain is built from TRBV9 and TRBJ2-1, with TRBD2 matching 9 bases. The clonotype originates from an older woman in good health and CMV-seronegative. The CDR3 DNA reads TGTGCCAGCAGCGTTAGCGGGGGATCCTACAATGAGCAGTTCTTC. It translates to CASSVSGGSYNEQFF.